This T cell receptor (beta chain) emerged from a study of response to subunit inactivated influenza vaccine. The study's findings and limits: Authors suggested each seasonal flu vaccination may recruit only limited numbers of new T cells.

This CDR3 is built from 14 residues. With 5 bases removed from V and 2 bases from J, the gap between germline ends came to 13 bases. The germline CDR1 and CDR2 sequences are DFQATT and SNEGSKA (reference sequence). To note about this clonotype: Its target is not known.

Each CDR3 protein is one row after TCRdb ran MiXCR on the RT-PCR reads. The top ten clones hold roughly a tenth of a sample with roughly 760,000 distinct CDR3 sequences, 21% of them seen once. This sequence originates from a man in his forties or fifties who received an inactivated influenza vaccine. The genes are TRBV20-1 and TRBJ1-5, with D possibly being TRBD1 (6 bases). This material consisted of PBMCs from blood, taken around 5 days after vaccination. The CDR3 here is CSAGGGQGNQPQHF. The CDR3 DNA sequence: TGCAGTGCTGGGGGGGGCCAGGGCAATCAGCCCCAGCATTTT.